A single sample gave rise to the 21 T cell receptor beta chains below, sequenced in a study of shared clonotypes between healthy human individuals. The method was immunoSEQ multiplex PCR; TCRdb's version includes in-frame clones alone and lacks a portion of them. The sample includes about 2.2 million clones, over 85% of them seen just once. CD45RO-negative, CCR7-selected cells formed the naive CD8 fraction, which excluded terminally differentiated effector memory CD45RA+ cells. The sample consisted of naive CD8+ T cells from PBMCs. The receptors originated from a man younger than 35 in good health. Some clones in this sample may be carry-over from other donors' samples.

The rearrangement uses TRBV6-6 and TRBJ2-7; D gene ambiguous. The ends were cut back, 1 base at V and 0 bases at J, with 10 bases in the middle. Germline V gives CDR1 MNHNY, CDR2 SVGAGI (reference sequence). This CDR3 region has 15 residues. CDR3 DNA: TGTGCCAGCAGTTACTTGGGTCCGAGCTCCTACGAGCAGTACTTC. The encoded protein is CASSYLGPSSYEQYF.

The chain carries TRBV9 and TRBJ2-5; 13 bases align to TRBD2. Germline V gives CDR1 SGDLS, CDR2 YYNGEE. V trimming: 3 bases; J trimming: 5 bases; junction bases outside the gene matches: 10. This CDR3 is built from 17 residues. In DNA, the CDR3 is TGTGCCAGCAGCGAGGGATGGACTAGCGGGGGTAGTGAGACCCAGTACTTC. Amino acids: CASSEGWTSGGSETQYF. The whole variable domain, remainder taken from reference TRBV9 and TRBJ2-5, is DSGVTQTPKHLITATGQRVTLRCSPRSGDLSVYWYQQSLDQGLQFLIQYYNGEERAKGNILERFSAQQFPDLHSELNLSSLELGDSALYFCASSEGWTSGGSETQYFGPGTRLLVL.

This clone has only a few counts. The rearrangement uses TRBV9 and TRBJ1-1; TRBD1 matches at 9 bases. From germline, CDR1 is SGDLS and CDR2 YYNGEE. The ends lost 2 bases at V and 1 base at J; junction bases unmatched: 9. This CDR3 comprises 17 residues. The CDR3 region is CASSVLPGQGENTEAFF. CDR3 in DNA: TGTGCCAGCAGCGTGTTGCCGGGACAGGGAGAGAACACTGAAGCTTTCTTT.

This clone was counted once. At the DNA level, this CDR3 is encoded by other sequences in the same sample as well. The CDR3 spells CASSFAGASYEQYF. The CDR3 DNA reads TGTGCCAGCAGTTTTGCGGGGGCCTCCTACGAGCAGTACTTC. The rearrangement joins TRBV27 to TRBJ2-7, with D possibly matching TRBD2 (7 bases). The CDR3 length is 14 residues. Germline values: CDR1 MNHEY, CDR2 SMNVEV (reference sequence). Trimming removed 3 bases at V and 0 bases at J, with 9 bases between.

The chain combines TRBV5-1 with TRBJ1-2, with D uncertain. CDR1 and CDR2 from the germline V gene are SGHRS and YFSETQ. Trimming took 0 bases from V and 6 from J, leaving 12 bases between them. The CDR3 is 14 residues long. The CDR3 sequence is CASSLGRVRDGYTF. The CDR3, as DNA: TGCGCCAGCAGCTTGGGTCGGGTAAGGGATGGCTACACCTTC.

This chain links TRBV29-1 with TRBJ2-3; 10 bases align to TRBD1. The junction had 11 bases not matched to a gene; V was cut back by 4 bases and J by 4 bases. CDR1 and CDR2 (germline): SQVTM, ANQGSEA. There are 16 residues in the CDR3. CDR3 protein: CSVVSAGQGVPDTQYF. The CDR3 DNA follows: TGCAGCGTTGTATCCGCCGGACAGGGGGTGCCAGATACGCAGTATTTT.

The V and J genes are TRBV2 and TRBJ1-4; no clear D. Germline V gene sequence: CDR1 SNHLY, CDR2 FYNNEI. The CDR3 covers 15 residues. The V gene lost 5 bases and the J gene lost 4 bases, with 14 bases spanning the gap. This chain's CDR3 is CASSNSIAYNEKLFF. In DNA form, the CDR3 reads TGTGCCAGCAGTAACTCTATTGCCTATAATGAAAAACTGTTTTTT.

On this clone itself: Additional DNA sequences in this sample encode the identical CDR3. V is TRBV27 and J is TRBJ1-2; TRBD1 matches at 10 bases. Germline CDR1 and CDR2: MNHEY and SMNVEV (reference sequence). V trimming: 5 bases; J trimming: 3 bases; junction bases outside the gene matches: 3. The CDR3 extends over 14 amino acids. The CDR3 loop is CASSVTGGDYGYTF. The CDR3 coding sequence is TGTGCCAGCAGTGTGACAGGGGGCGACTATGGCTACACCTTC.

V gene TRBV28 combines with J gene TRBJ1-5, with 7 positions matching TRBD1. Trimming removed 6 bases from V and 7 bases from J; junction bases left unmatched: 12. The germline V gene encodes CDR1 MDHEN and CDR2 SYDVKM. The CDR3 spans 15 residues. This CDR3 is CASRPPEGAWQPQHF. DNA of the CDR3: TGTGCCAGCAGGCCACCGGAGGGGGCTTGGCAGCCCCAGCATTTT.

The V and J genes are TRBV6-5 and TRBJ1-1; D gene uncertain. Germline V gives CDR1 MNHEY, CDR2 SVGAGI. Trimming took 2 bases from V and 8 from J, leaving 12 bases between them. This CDR3 contains 13 residues. CDR3 sequence (DNA): TGTGCCAGCAGTTACGACCCGGGAACCGAAGCTTTCTTT. It yields the protein CASSYDPGTEAFF.

The chain's CDR3 is CASSLLSGVPYNEQFF. CDR3 DNA sequence: TGTGCCAGCAGTTTACTGTCGGGGGTCCCCTACAATGAGCAGTTCTTC. V and J are TRBV27 and TRBJ2-1; D is perhaps TRBD2 (6 bases). This CDR3 has 16 residues. Germline V gene sequence: CDR1 MNHEY, CDR2 SMNVEV (reference sequence). V was clipped by 2 bases and J by 2 bases, with 13 bases between them.

The genes are TRBV28 and TRBJ2-7; 10 bases fit TRBD2. Trimming cost V 5 bases and J 3 bases; bases outside gene matches: 10. Germline CDR1 reads MDHEN; CDR2 reads SYDVKM. The CDR3 contains 16 residues. The CDR3 reads CASSPLTVAGGYEQYF. CDR3 DNA sequence: TGTGCCAGCAGTCCCCTTACCGTAGCGGGAGGCTACGAGCAGTACTTC.

The V gene is TRBV7-3, the J gene TRBJ2-1; perhaps D is TRBD1 or TRBD2 (5 bases each). V shed 4 bases and J shed 6 bases, with 16 bases lying between them. In germline, CDR1 is SGHTA, CDR2 FQGTGA. This CDR3 is 15 amino acids long. CDR3 loop: CASSSRDRGGNEQFF. CDR3 sequence (DNA): TGTGCCAGCAGCTCCAGGGACCGGGGTGGCAATGAGCAGTTCTTC.

The J gene is TRBJ1-4, the V gene TRBV4-1; TRBD1 agrees at 7 bases. CDR3 size: 14 residues. With V trimmed by 2 bases and J by 7 bases, 4 bases remained unmatched. CDR1 and CDR2 from the germline V gene are MGHRA and YSYEKL. The CDR3: CASSQTGAGEKLFF. The CDR3 DNA reads as TGCGCCAGCAGCCAAACAGGGGCCGGTGAAAAACTGTTTTTT.

The table lists this clone with a few counts. J is TRBJ1-2 and V is TRBV5-6; D unresolved. The CDR3 consists of 13 residues. Germline CDR1 is SGHDT and CDR2 is YYEEEE. Trimming removed 4 bases from V and 8 bases from J, with 15 bases in between. The DNA of the CDR3 is TGTGCCAGCAGCCCCGGACCGGTTGGGGGCTACACCTTC. Residues: CASSPGPVGGYTF.

The chain recombines TRBV7-9 with TRBJ2-5; D may be TRBD2 (6 bases). The CDR3 runs to 17 residues. Germline-derived CDR1 and CDR2 are SEHNR and FQNEAQ (reference sequence). The V end lost 4 bases, the J end lost 5 bases, and 23 bases lay between the germline ends. For the CDR3, the DNA is TGTGCCAGCAGCTCGCCTGGGGAGCAGGGAGGATGGGAGACCCAGTACTTC. It yields the protein CASSSPGEQGGWETQYF.

The gene calls are TRBV5-3 and TRBJ2-7; no clear D. TRBV5-3 is identified as an open reading frame with a role that is uncertain. Trimming cost V 7 bases and J 4 bases, with 18 bases left between them. This CDR3 contains 14 residues. The CDR3 DNA follows: TGTGCCAGAGAACAGCTCGTGGATGTTTACGAGCAGTACTTC. It is translated as CAREQLVDVYEQYF.

The V gene is TRBV9, the J gene TRBJ2-3, with D unresolved. V gave up 0 bases and J gave up 6 bases, with 14 bases separating them. Germline CDR1 is SGDLS and CDR2 is YYNGEE. This CDR3 has 15 amino acids. CDR3 nucleotides: TGTGCCAGCAGCGTAGAGGGAAACCCAAGGGATACGCAGTATTTT. Its protein product is CASSVEGNPRDTQYF. Drawing the rest from reference TRBV9 and TRBJ2-3, the complete variable domain is DSGVTQTPKHLITATGQRVTLRCSPRSGDLSVYWYQQSLDQGLQFLIQYYNGEERAKGNILERFSAQQFPDLHSELNLSSLELGDSALYFCASSVEGNPRDTQYFGPGTRLTVL.

This chain joins TRBV27 and TRBJ1-2; D may be TRBD1 (6 bases). From germline, CDR1 is MNHEY and CDR2 SMNVEV (reference sequence). The length of the CDR3 is 15 residues. The ends were cut back, 2 bases at V and 4 bases at J, with 14 bases in the middle. The CDR3 is CASSLAPGAGYGYTF. DNA of the CDR3: TGTGCCAGCAGTTTAGCCCCGGGGGCGGGCTATGGCTACACCTTC.

This sequence joins TRBV29-1 and TRBJ2-5; D is possibly TRBD1 or TRBD2 (5 bases each). Germline V gives CDR1 SQVTM, CDR2 ANQGSEA. This CDR3 spans 11 amino acids. V was trimmed by 7 bases and J by 13 bases, leaving 19 bases between them. CDR3 coding DNA: TGCAGCGGCCTCCGGGACGGTAATCTGTACTTC. Its protein is CSGLRDGNLYF.

The chain recombines TRBV19 with TRBJ1-5, with a weak D call TRBD1 (5 bases). Germline V lookup: CDR1 LNHDA, CDR2 SQIVND (reference sequence). The CDR3 length is 12 residues. The V end was cut by 5 bases, the J end by 8 bases, with 10 bases between. The CDR3 DNA reads TGTGCCAGTAGTTGGGCAGGGAAGCCCCAGCATTTT. It specifies CASSWAGKPQHF.